Below are 2 T cell receptor beta chains sequenced from a single sample in a study of blood T cell repertoires in COVID-19. Data came from immunoSEQ multiplex PCR; TCRdb stores just in-frame clones and leaves some out. Of 90,000 to 140,000 clones listed, approximately 82% are singletons. Sequencing used peripheral blood. The origin of the receptors is a woman older than 75 with acute or convalescent COVID-19.

The rearrangement links TRBV19 to TRBJ1-1; D is undetermined. The CDR3 contains 13 residues. V was clipped by 5 bases and J by 7 bases, with 14 bases between them. Germline loops: CDR1 LNHDA, CDR2 SQIVND (reference sequence). The CDR3 DNA reads TGTGCCAGTAGTGTACGAGGGTCCGATGAAGCTTTCTTT. It codes for CASSVRGSDEAFF.

This chain connects TRBV28 to TRBJ2-3; tentative D call: TRBD2 (6 bases). Deletions cut 5 bases from V and 0 bases from J, with 15 bases between. This CDR3 spans 16 amino acids. Germline V gene data show CDR1 as MDHEN and CDR2 as SYDVKM. The DNA for the CDR3 is TGTGCCAGCAGTCCGACCAGCGGGCTGAGCACAGATACGCAGTATTTT. This gives the protein CASSPTSGLSTDTQYF.